Included here is one T cell receptor (beta chain) sequence, with context. A much larger clonotype is one base distant, so this may be a read error. Peripheral blood genomic DNA, not sorted cells or RNA, was the template. A mixed TRB-A/B primer pool amplified rearranged TRB by multiplex touch-down PCR. MiXCR, run by TCRdb on the multiplex PCR reads, gives a single entry per CDR3 protein. The table shows fewer than 2,000 distinct CDR3 sequences, with less than 25% occurring only once. This sample was included in a study of T cell repertoires in aging, cancer and after chemotherapy. V was cut by 9 bases and J by 1 base, with 10 bases left in between. Germline loops: CDR1 LGHNA, CDR2 YSLEER. This CDR3 is 14 amino acids long.

Material: blood. The receptor's source is a human donor with a solid tumor. This chain links TRBV4-3 with TRBJ2-6, with D possibly called TRBD1 or TRBD2 (6 bases each). The CDR3 region has the DNA TGCGCCAGAGGAGGGGGATCTGGGGCCAACGTCCTGACTTTC. Residues: CARGGGSGANVLTF.